This is a list of T cell receptor beta chains from one sample in a study of OX40 agonist ivuxolimab in advanced cancers. Repertoires were generated with immunoSEQ multiplex PCR, while TCRdb's copy carries only in-frame clones and drops some. The repertoire holds around 100,000 clones, with 80% to 95% as singletons. The material sequenced was CD4+ or CD8+ T cells sorted from blood, taken in a trial of the OX40 agonist ivuxolimab. The source of these receptors is an adult with an advanced solid tumor such as melanoma, head and neck, liver or kidney cancer. The CDR3 runs from the conserved cysteine through the conserved F or W. The order of the fields is CDR3 protein, CDR3 DNA, J gene, D gene, clone size, V gene. A D gene is named only where the DNA matches it firmly. Size is stated for part of the rows, as once, few or many counts, or as a class when the clone is expanded.

CAWSVSSGFTDTQYF,TGTGCCTGGAGTGTTTCTAGCGGATTCACAGATACGCAGTATTTT,TRBJ2-3,TRBD2,-,TRBV30
CASSLLQLTSSYNEQFF,TGCGCCAGCAGCTTGTTGCAGTTAACGTCGTCCTACAATGAGCAGTTCTTC,TRBJ2-1,-,-,TRBV5-1
CASSIRQGVPEAFF,TGTGCCAGTAGTATAAGGCAGGGAGTCCCTGAAGCTTTCTTT,TRBJ1-1,-,-,TRBV19
CASVKQGSPNYGYTF,TGTGCCAGCGTGAAACAGGGAAGTCCTAACTATGGCTACACCTTC,TRBJ1-2,-,-,TRBV19
CASRAGTENTEAFF,TGTGCCAGCAGGGCCGGGACAGAGAACACTGAAGCTTTCTTT,TRBJ1-1,TRBD1,once,TRBV2
CASSSPVNSGPRGAFF,TGTGCCAGCAGTTCCCCCGTTAACTCCGGGCCCCGAGGAGCTTTCTTT,TRBJ1-1,-,-,TRBV28
CASSPLESTDTQYF,TGTGCCAGCTCACCCCTCGAATCAACAGATACGCAGTATTTT,TRBJ2-3,-,-,TRBV18
CASRGQTTDTQYF,TGTGCCAGCAGAGGACAGACCACAGATACGCAGTATTTT,TRBJ2-3,-,-,TRBV2
CSGAYQETQYF,TGCAGCGGCGCCTACCAAGAGACCCAGTACTTC,TRBJ2-5,-,-,TRBV20-1
CASSRPAGGAYEQYF,TGTGCCAGCAGTCGACCCGCGGGAGGAGCCTACGAGCAGTACTTC,TRBJ2-7,TRBD2,-,TRBV28
CASSLARSDEQYF,TGTGCCAGCAGTCTAGCGCGATCGGACGAGCAGTACTTC,TRBJ2-7,-,-,TRBV7-9
CASSRTGTGGGNTEAFF,TGTGCCAGCAGTAGAACCGGGACAGGGGGCGGGAACACTGAAGCTTTCTTT,TRBJ1-1,TRBD1,-,TRBV5-4
CASSPTRVNPTDTQYF,TGTGCCAGCAGCCCAACTCGCGTCAACCCCACAGATACGCAGTATTTT,TRBJ2-3,-,-,TRBV7-9
CASRPGEGTYEQYF,TGCGCCAGCCGTCCTGGGGAGGGGACCTACGAGCAGTACTTC,TRBJ2-7,TRBD2,-,TRBV10-2
CASSPNTGLSSYNEQFF,TGTGCCAGCTCACCGAATACAGGCCTGAGCTCCTACAATGAGCAGTTCTTC,TRBJ2-1,-,-,TRBV18
CASSPEPSGANVLTF,TGTGCCAGCAGCCCCGAACCCTCTGGGGCCAACGTCCTGACTTTC,TRBJ2-6,-,-,TRBV11-2
CASSPTGTGVYEQYF,TGTGCCAGCAGCCCCACTGGGACAGGGGTCTACGAGCAGTACTTC,TRBJ2-7,TRBD1,once,TRBV28
CASTESTGINTEAFF,TGTGCCAGCACCGAATCTACAGGGATTAACACTGAAGCTTTCTTT,TRBJ1-1,-,-,TRBV25-1
CASYTGTSTYEQYF,TGTGCCAGCTATACCGGGACATCTACCTACGAGCAGTACTTC,TRBJ2-7,-,once,TRBV28
CASSAGQKGTGELFF,TGTGCCAGCAGCGCGGGACAGAAGGGCACCGGGGAGCTGTTTTTT,TRBJ2-2,-,-,TRBV28
CASSSGHRGNYGYTF,TGTGCCAGCAGCTCGGGACATCGGGGAAACTATGGCTACACCTTC,TRBJ1-2,-,few,TRBV27
CASSVWLEGDEQYF,TGTGCCAGCAGCGTATGGTTGGAGGGCGACGAGCAGTACTTC,TRBJ2-7,-,-,TRBV9
CASSSTGVGYTF,TGTGCCAGCAGTTCTACAGGGGTTGGCTACACCTTC,TRBJ1-2,TRBD1,-,TRBV28
CASSPAGLNTEAFF,TGTGCCAGCTCACCGGCAGGGCTGAACACTGAAGCTTTCTTT,TRBJ1-1,-,once,TRBV18
CATSGTGSPNTEAFF,TGTGCCACCAGCGGGACAGGGAGTCCGAACACTGAAGCTTTCTTT,TRBJ1-1,TRBD1,-,TRBV15
CASSPTSSYEQYF,TGTGCCAGCTCCCCCACCTCGTCATACGAGCAGTACTTC,TRBJ2-7,-,once,TRBV18
CASSLLTGSGNTEAFF,TGTGCCAGCAGTTTATTAACAGGGTCGGGGAACACTGAAGCTTTCTTT,TRBJ1-1,-,-,TRBV28
CASSPGTSGSYGTDTQYF,TGTGCCAGCAGCCCTGGGACTAGCGGGAGTTACGGCACAGATACGCAGTATTTT,TRBJ2-3,TRBD2,once,TRBV11-2
CASSLAGDARQPQHF,TGTGCCAGCAGCTTGGCCGGGGACGCAAGGCAGCCCCAGCATTTT,TRBJ1-5,-,-,TRBV5-4
CASTGNTGELFF,TGTGCATCCACGGGGAACACCGGGGAGCTGTTTTTT,TRBJ2-2,-,-,TRBV6-4
CASSPRPGTYNEQFF,TGTGCCAGCTCACCACGACCGGGAACGTACAATGAGCAGTTCTTC,TRBJ2-1,-,-,TRBV18
CASSLGQGRGYTF,TGTGCCAGCAGTTTAGGGCAGGGGAGGGGCTACACCTTC,TRBJ1-2,-,-,TRBV28
CASSQVDRAYNEQFF,TGCGCCAGCAGCCAAGTGGATAGGGCCTACAATGAGCAGTTCTTC,TRBJ2-1,-,-,TRBV4-3